One sample yielded the 3 T cell receptor beta chains listed below, sequenced in a study of shared clonotypes between healthy human individuals (dated by TCRdb to 2018 to 2020). CD8 naive samples were obtained by positive selection for CCR7 among CD45RO-negative cells, yielding a CD45RA+CCR7+ population from which TemRA cells were excluded. Receptor amplification or capture employed the immunoSEQ multiplex PCR assay. The table was pulled from immuneACCESS by TCRdb, which kept in-frame rearrangements only. Such tables lose some clones; where checked, under half of the loss comes from unresolved V genes, and the rest has no known cause. Present in this sample are fewer than 800,000 clones, just over 90% of which were seen just once. The ten largest clones add up to about 24% of the sample. Specimen: naive CD8+ T cells sorted from blood. The cell subset or site label for this specimen denotes: CD45RA+CCR7+. The receptors originated from a man aged 25-45 years in good health.

The chain links TRBV5-1 to TRBJ2-7; 7 nucleotides line up with TRBD2. Germline CDR1 is SGHRS and CDR2 is YFSETQ. J lost 5 bases, V lost 0 bases, and 2 bases had no gene match. The CDR3 runs 13 residues. This CDR3 is CASSLGLANEQYF. The CDR3 DNA reads TGCGCCAGCAGCTTGGGACTAGCTAACGAGCAGTACTTC.

J is TRBJ2-7 and V is TRBV9; maybe TRBD2 (5 bases). Germline lookup yields CDR1 SGDLS and CDR2 YYNGEE. V was cut by 3 bases and J by 2 bases, with 15 bases left in between. The CDR3 totals 15 residues. This CDR3 reads CASSEEGLTTYEQYF. The CDR3 DNA sequence: TGTGCCAGCAGCGAAGAGGGTTTAACCACCTACGAGCAGTACTTC.

The chain has TRBV5-5 and TRBJ2-7; D possibly corresponds to TRBD1 (5 bases). The CDR3 contains 15 residues. The V gene's germline CDR1 is SGHKS and CDR2 YYEKEE (reference sequence). V was cut by 0 bases and J by 2 bases, with 12 bases left in between. CDR3 bases: TGTGCCAGCAGCTTGGGGGGCAGGGCGACCTACGAGCAGTACTTC. Its protein product is CASSLGGRATYEQYF.